Following are 9 T cell receptor beta chains from one sample sequenced in a study of CD8+ T cells in alopecia areata. Extracted from the samples, RNA was reverse transcribed into cDNA to serve as the sequencing template. Sequencing used immunoSEQ multiplex PCR; TCRdb keeps in-frame clones, though not all of them. The top ten clones hold more than 1.5% of a sample with approximately 280,000 clones, nearly 60% of them seen once. Specified treatment: oral pan-JAK inhibitor, 5-10 mg twice daily. The input for sequencing was CD4+ T cells sorted from blood, taken at week 24, from a patient treated with tofacitinib. The receptors were sampled from a human donor with alopecia areata.

The chain combines TRBV27 with TRBJ2-3, with 8 positions matching TRBD2. V was pared by 6 bases and J by 6 bases, with 11 bases of the junction left unmatched. Germline-derived CDR1 and CDR2 are MNHEY and SMNVEV (reference sequence). CDR3 length: 15 residues. As DNA, the CDR3 is TGTGCCAGCAGATCAGAGCGGGGGATGGTGGATACGCAGTATTTT. This codes for CASRSERGMVDTQYF.

V usage is TRBV7-9 and J usage is TRBJ1-2; TRBD1 might be the D (6 bases). The CDR3 consists of 14 residues. Germline lookup yields CDR1 SEHNR and CDR2 FQNEAQ (reference sequence). V was cut by 0 bases and J by 3 bases, with 8 bases left in between. The DNA of the CDR3 is TGTGCCAGCAGCTTAGCGGGGGGCGACTATGGCTACACCTTC. It codes for CASSLAGGDYGYTF.

This sequence joins TRBV7-2 and TRBJ1-2; 8 nucleotides line up with TRBD1. The V gene's germline CDR1 is SGHTA and CDR2 FQGNSA. The CDR3 loop spans 15 amino acids. J was trimmed by 5 bases and V by 1 base; bases with no gene match: 6. The CDR3, as DNA: TGTGCCAGCAGCTTAGAGCCAGGGGGCTCGTATGGCTACACCTTC. Protein product: CASSLEPGGSYGYTF.

This clone was counted only a few times. The V call is TRBV15, the J call TRBJ2-5, with D perhaps matching TRBD1 or TRBD2 (5 bases each). The V end was cut by 0 bases, the J end by 4 bases, with 21 bases between. The CDR3 spans 18 residues. Looked up from germline, CDR1 is LNHNV and CDR2 is YYDKDF (reference sequence). As DNA, the CDR3 is TGTGCCACCAGCAGAGAACCCCCGCAGGGCGGGTTTGGAGAGACCCAGTACTTC. The encoded protein is CATSREPPQGGFGETQYF.

This chain joins TRBV28 and TRBJ2-1, with TRBD2 identical over 8 bases. Losses at the gene ends were 2 bases for V and 4 bases for J; bases not matched to a gene: 4. The CDR3 runs to 15 residues. Germline CDR1 reads MDHEN; CDR2 reads SYDVKM. The CDR3 sequence: CASSLGTREYNEQFF. The CDR3 region has the DNA TGTGCCAGCAGTTTAGGGACTAGGGAATACAATGAGCAGTTCTTC.

The V gene is TRBV27, the J gene TRBJ1-5; 7 bases are a match to TRBD1. CDR1 and CDR2 (germline): MNHEY, SMNVEV (reference sequence). V shed 4 bases, J shed 5 bases, and the junction held 5 bases outside the gene matches. The CDR3 spans 14 residues. The DNA of the CDR3 is TGTGCCAGCAGTTGGACAGGCGGGGATCAGCCCCAGCATTTT. Amino acid sequence: CASSWTGGDQPQHF.

This clone was counted a single time. V usage is TRBV29-1 and J usage is TRBJ2-7; no firm D call. Trimming shortened V by 4 bases and J by 5 bases, and 12 bases separated the two germline ends. The length of the CDR3 is 12 residues. The germline V gene has CDR1 SQVTM and CDR2 ANQGSEA. CDR3 sequence (DNA): TGCAGCGTTGGCCATGGCCGCGACGAGCAGTACTTC. Its translation is CSVGHGRDEQYF.

The J gene is TRBJ1-5, the V gene TRBV5-1; D call uncertain. With 4 bases removed from V and 3 bases from J, the gap between germline ends came to 8 bases. There are 13 residues in the CDR3. Germline values: CDR1 SGHRS, CDR2 YFSETQ. The CDR3 region has the DNA TGCGCCAGCAGCGAAGACATCAATCAGCCCCAGCATTTT. It is translated as CASSEDINQPQHF.

The chain joins TRBV5-4 to TRBJ2-6; D perhaps matches TRBD1 (5 bases). The CDR3 covers 15 residues. V lost 2 bases to trimming and J lost 2 bases, with 8 bases between them. Germline V gene lookup returns CDR1 SGHNT and CDR2 YYREEE (reference sequence). CDR3 amino acids: CASSFQGAGANVLTF. CDR3 bases: TGTGCCAGCAGCTTCCAGGGTGCTGGGGCCAACGTCCTGACTTTC. The full variable domain, its missing parts supplied by reference TRBV5-4 and TRBJ2-6, is ETGVTQSPTHLIKTRGQQVTLRCSSQSGHNTVSWYQQALGQGPQFIFQYYREEENGRGNFPPRFSGLQFPNYSSELNVNALELDDSALYLCASSFQGAGANVLTFGAGSRLTVL.